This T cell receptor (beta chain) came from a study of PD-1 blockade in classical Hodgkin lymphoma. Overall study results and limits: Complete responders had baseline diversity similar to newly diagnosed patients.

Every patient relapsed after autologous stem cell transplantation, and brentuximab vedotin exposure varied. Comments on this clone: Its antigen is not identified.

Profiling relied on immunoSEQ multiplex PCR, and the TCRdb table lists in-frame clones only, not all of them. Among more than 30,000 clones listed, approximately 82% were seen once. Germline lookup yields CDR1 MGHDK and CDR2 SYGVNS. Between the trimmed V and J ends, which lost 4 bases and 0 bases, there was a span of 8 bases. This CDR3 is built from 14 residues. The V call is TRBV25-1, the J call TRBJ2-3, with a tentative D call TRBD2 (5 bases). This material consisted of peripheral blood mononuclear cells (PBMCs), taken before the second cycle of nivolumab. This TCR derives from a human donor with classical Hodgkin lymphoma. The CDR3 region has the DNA TGTGCCAGCAGTGGAGGGTTAAGCACAGATACGCAGTATTTT. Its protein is CASSGGLSTDTQYF.